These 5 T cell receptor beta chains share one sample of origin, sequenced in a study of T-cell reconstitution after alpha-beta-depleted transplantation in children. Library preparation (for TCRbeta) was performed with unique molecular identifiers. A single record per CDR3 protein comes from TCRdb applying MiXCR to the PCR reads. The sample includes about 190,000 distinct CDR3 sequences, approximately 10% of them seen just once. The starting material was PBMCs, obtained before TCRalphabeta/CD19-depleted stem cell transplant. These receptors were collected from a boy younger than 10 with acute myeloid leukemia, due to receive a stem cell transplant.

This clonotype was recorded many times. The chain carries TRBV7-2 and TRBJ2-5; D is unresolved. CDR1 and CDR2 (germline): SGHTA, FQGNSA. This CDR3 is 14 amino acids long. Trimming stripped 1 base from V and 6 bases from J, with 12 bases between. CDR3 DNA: TGTGCCAGCAGCTTAGGTGGTAACAAACAGACCCAGTACTTC. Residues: CASSLGGNKQTQYF. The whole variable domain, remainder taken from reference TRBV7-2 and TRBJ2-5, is GAGVSQSPSNKVTEKGKDVELRCDPISGHTALYWYRQSLGQGLEFLIYFQGNSAPDKSGLPSDRFSAERTGGSVSTLTIQRTQQEDSAVYLCASSLGGNKQTQYFGPGTRLLVL.

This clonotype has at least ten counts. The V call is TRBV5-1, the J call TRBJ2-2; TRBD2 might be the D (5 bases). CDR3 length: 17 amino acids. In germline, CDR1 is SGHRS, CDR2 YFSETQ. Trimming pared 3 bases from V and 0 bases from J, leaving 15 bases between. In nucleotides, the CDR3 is TGCGCCAGCAGCTCTAAGGTGCGGGTTTCGAACACCGGGGAGCTGTTTTTT. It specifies CASSSKVRVSNTGELFF. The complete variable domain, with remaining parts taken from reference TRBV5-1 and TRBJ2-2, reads KAGVTQTPRYLIKTRGQQVTLSCSPISGHRSVSWYQQTPGQGLQFLFEYFSETQRNKGNFPGRFSGRQFSNSRSEMNVSTLELGDSALYLCASSSKVRVSNTGELFFGEGSRLTVL.

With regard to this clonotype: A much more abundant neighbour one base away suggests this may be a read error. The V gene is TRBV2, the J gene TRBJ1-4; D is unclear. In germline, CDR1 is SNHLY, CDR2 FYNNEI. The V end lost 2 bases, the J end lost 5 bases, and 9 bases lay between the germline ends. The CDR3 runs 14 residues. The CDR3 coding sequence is TGTGCCAGCAGTGAACAGCTGGGGAATGAAAAACTGTTTTTT. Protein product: CASSEQLGNEKLFF.

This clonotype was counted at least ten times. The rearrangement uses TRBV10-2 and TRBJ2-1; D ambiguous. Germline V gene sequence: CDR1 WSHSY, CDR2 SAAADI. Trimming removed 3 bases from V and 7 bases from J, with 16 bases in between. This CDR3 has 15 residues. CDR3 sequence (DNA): TGCGCCAGCAGTGATAAAGAATCGAATGGGAATGAGCAGTTCTTC. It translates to CASSDKESNGNEQFF.

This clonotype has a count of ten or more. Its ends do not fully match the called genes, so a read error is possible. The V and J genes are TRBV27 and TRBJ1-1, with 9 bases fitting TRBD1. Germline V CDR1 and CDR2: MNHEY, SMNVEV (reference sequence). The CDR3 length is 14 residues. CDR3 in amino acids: CASSLQGAYTEAFF. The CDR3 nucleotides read TGCGCCAGCAGCTTACAGGGGGCCTACACTGAAGCTTTCTTT.